This passage covers 17 T cell receptor beta chains from one sample sequenced in a study of shared clonotypes between healthy human individuals. The protocol was immunoSEQ multiplex PCR, while the TCRdb copy is restricted to in-frame clones and leaves out a portion. The data show about a million clones, 60% to 85% seen once. Input material: memory CD4+ T cells from PBMCs. Subset in this sample: CD45RA-negative fraction. These receptors were taken from a man aged 18 to 29 in good health. Some clones in this sample may be carry-over from other donors' samples.

V gene TRBV19 combines with J gene TRBJ1-1, with TRBD1 matching over 8 bases. V trimming: 5 bases; J trimming: 3 bases; junction bases outside the gene matches: 8. The germline V gene encodes CDR1 LNHDA and CDR2 SQIVND (reference sequence). The CDR3 is 15 residues long. CDR3 coding DNA: TGTGCCAGTAGTGACACAGGGGGGTGGGACACTGAAGCTTTCTTT. Translated: CASSDTGGWDTEAFF. Combining the CDR3 with reference TRBV19 and TRBJ1-1 gives the whole variable domain DGGITQSPKYLFRKEGQNVTLSCEQNLNHDAMYWYRQDPGQGLRLIYYSQIVNDFQKGDIAEGYSVSREKKESFPLTVTSAQKNPTAFYLCASSDTGGWDTEAFFGQGTRLTVV.

The genes are TRBV2 and TRBJ1-5; no clear D gene. The V end was cut by 5 bases, the J end by 2 bases, with 16 bases between. Looked up from germline, CDR1 is SNHLY and CDR2 is FYNNEI. The CDR3 runs to 16 residues. CDR3 in DNA: TGTGCCAGCAGTCCGACGCGTGTGAGCGGCAATCAGCCCCAGCATTTT. Protein product: CASSPTRVSGNQPQHF.

CDR3 loop: CASSLYLLGQGNTEAFF. In nucleotides, the CDR3 is TGCGCCAGCAGCTTGTACTTGCTCGGACAGGGGAACACTGAAGCTTTCTTT. The chain has TRBV5-1 and TRBJ1-1, with 8 bases lining up with TRBD1. The CDR3 consists of 17 residues. Germline V CDR1 and CDR2: SGHRS, YFSETQ. J was trimmed by 1 base and V by 1 base; bases with no gene match: 9.

The gene calls are TRBV6-6 and TRBJ2-3; 8 bases map to TRBD2. CDR1 is MNHNY and CDR2 is SVGAGI in the germline V gene (reference sequence). CDR3 size: 15 residues. J lost 2 bases, V lost 6 bases, and 7 bases had no gene match. The CDR3 DNA reads TGTGCCAGCAGAATGACTAGCGACTACACAGATACGCAGTATTTT. Its translation: CASRMTSDYTDTQYF.

In its sample, this clone was seen a few times. The chain combines TRBV6-1 with TRBJ1-5, with D hard to call. Trimming removed 3 bases from V and 0 bases from J, with 9 bases in between. CDR3 length equals 15 residues. The germline CDR1 and CDR2 sequences are MNHNS and SASEGT. In DNA form, the CDR3 reads TGTGCCAGCAGTGATAGGGCTGATAGCAATCAGCCCCAGCATTTT. It translates to CASSDRADSNQPQHF.

This clone was counted between two and nine times. The rearrangement links TRBV10-3 to TRBJ2-7; TRBD2 might be the D (5 bases). CDR1 is ENHRY, CDR2 SYGVKD, per germline. V lost 2 bases, J lost 5 bases, and 10 bases lay in between. CDR3 length: 13 amino acids. The DNA of the CDR3 is TGTGCCATCAGTGAGAGGGAGCCCCACGAGCAGTACTTC. Its protein is CAISEREPHEQYF.

The chain is built from TRBV2 and TRBJ2-7; no reliable D call. This CDR3 region has 13 residues. Trimming shortened V by 8 bases and J by 8 bases, and 19 bases separated the two germline ends. The germline V gene encodes CDR1 SNHLY and CDR2 FYNNEI. This chain's CDR3 is CASGLRPHTQQYF. The DNA of the CDR3 is TGTGCCAGCGGGCTTCGGCCTCATACCCAGCAGTACTTC.

The gene calls are TRBV18 and TRBJ1-2; D call uncertain. Germline V lookup: CDR1 KGHSH, CDR2 LQKENI. Trimming cost V 7 bases and J 2 bases, with 11 bases left between them. The CDR3 runs 13 residues. The DNA for the CDR3 is TGTGCCAGCTACCAGGCGGGCAACTATGGCTACACCTTC. Amino acids: CASYQAGNYGYTF.

V and J are TRBV18 and TRBJ2-3; D is undetermined. The germline V gene encodes CDR1 KGHSH and CDR2 LQKENI. The CDR3 is 14 residues long. V lost 4 bases, J lost 0 bases, and 8 bases lay in between. The CDR3 sequence: CASSRDASTDTQYF. In nucleotides, the CDR3 is TGTGCCAGCTCACGGGATGCTAGCACAGATACGCAGTATTTT.

A remark on this clone: This likely stems from a read error, as it lies one base from a far larger clone. This chain links TRBV7-2 with TRBJ1-5, with 7 nucleotides matching TRBD1. The CDR3 loop spans 14 amino acids. V lost 3 bases and J lost 3; bases outside the gene matches: 2. Germline CDR1 reads SGHTA; CDR2 reads FQGNSA. DNA of the CDR3: TGTGCCAGCAGCTTCGACAGGGACAATCAGCCCCAGCATTTT. Residues: CASSFDRDNQPQHF.

V gene TRBV7-3 combines with J gene TRBJ1-2; 8 bases match TRBD1. Per the germline V gene, CDR1 is SGHTA and CDR2 is FQGTGA. J was trimmed by 0 bases and V by 1 base; bases with no gene match: 7. The CDR3 contains 17 residues. CDR3 DNA sequence: TGTGCCAGCAGCTTAAGAGCAGGGGGCGAGTCTAACTATGGCTACACCTTC. Residues: CASSLRAGGESNYGYTF.

The chain carries TRBV7-3 and TRBJ2-1; a weak D match, TRBD2 (6 bases). CDR3 size: 14 residues. V gave up 0 bases and J gave up 9 bases, with 12 bases separating them. Germline assignment: CDR1 SGHTA and CDR2 FQGTGA. The CDR3 loop is CASSLTRDSSEQFF. CDR3 DNA sequence: TGTGCCAGCAGCTTAACAAGGGACTCCTCTGAGCAGTTCTTC. The full variable domain, its missing parts supplied by reference TRBV7-3 and TRBJ2-1, is GAGVSQTPSNKVTEKGKYVELRCDPISGHTALYWYRQSLGQGPEFLIYFQGTGAADDSGLPNDRFFAVRPEGSVSTLKIQRTERGDSAVYLCASSLTRDSSEQFFGPGTRLTVL.

The rearrangement links TRBV28 to TRBJ2-2; D uncertain. V shed 7 bases and J shed 5 bases, with 8 bases lying between them. This CDR3 contains 12 residues. CDR1 and CDR2 (germline): MDHEN, SYDVKM. CDR3 DNA sequence: TGTGCCAGCATGGAGAGGACCGGGGAGCTGTTTTTT. This gives the protein CASMERTGELFF.

With regard to this clone: The sample contains more than one DNA sequence encoding this CDR3. The genes are TRBV18 and TRBJ2-7; the D call may be TRBD1 or TRBD2 (5 bases each). This CDR3 comprises 13 residues. CDR1 and CDR2 (germline): KGHSH, LQKENI. Trimming left V 2 bases short and J 3 bases short, with 8 bases between. In nucleotides, the CDR3 is TGTGCCAGCTCACCAGGGACCGGCTACGAGCAGTACTTC. It specifies CASSPGTGYEQYF.

The rearrangement links TRBV28 to TRBJ1-5, with unresolved D. The CDR3 has 16 amino acids. V gave up 7 bases and J gave up 1 base, with 17 bases separating them. Germline V CDR1 and CDR2: MDHEN, SYDVKM. The CDR3 is CASKSSGDFSNQPQHF. The CDR3 DNA reads as TGTGCCAGCAAGAGCTCTGGCGACTTCAGCAATCAGCCCCAGCATTTT.

This chain joins TRBV9 and TRBJ1-1, with D perhaps matching TRBD1 (5 bases). Trimming took 2 bases from V and 1 from J, leaving 9 bases between them. The CDR3 consists of 14 residues. The V gene's germline CDR1 is SGDLS and CDR2 YYNGEE. The CDR3 DNA reads TGTGCCAGCAGCGTGGGGGACGGGAACACTGAAGCTTTCTTT. It yields the protein CASSVGDGNTEAFF.

Notes on this clone: Distinct nucleotide sequences in the sample also encode this CDR3. The chain couples TRBV5-1 to TRBJ1-1; D not certain. Looked up from germline, CDR1 is SGHRS and CDR2 is YFSETQ. The CDR3 has 11 residues. V shed 4 bases and J shed 2 bases, with 3 bases lying between them. In DNA, the CDR3 is TGCGCCAGCAGCGACAACACTGAAGCTTTCTTT. Translation: CASSDNTEAFF.